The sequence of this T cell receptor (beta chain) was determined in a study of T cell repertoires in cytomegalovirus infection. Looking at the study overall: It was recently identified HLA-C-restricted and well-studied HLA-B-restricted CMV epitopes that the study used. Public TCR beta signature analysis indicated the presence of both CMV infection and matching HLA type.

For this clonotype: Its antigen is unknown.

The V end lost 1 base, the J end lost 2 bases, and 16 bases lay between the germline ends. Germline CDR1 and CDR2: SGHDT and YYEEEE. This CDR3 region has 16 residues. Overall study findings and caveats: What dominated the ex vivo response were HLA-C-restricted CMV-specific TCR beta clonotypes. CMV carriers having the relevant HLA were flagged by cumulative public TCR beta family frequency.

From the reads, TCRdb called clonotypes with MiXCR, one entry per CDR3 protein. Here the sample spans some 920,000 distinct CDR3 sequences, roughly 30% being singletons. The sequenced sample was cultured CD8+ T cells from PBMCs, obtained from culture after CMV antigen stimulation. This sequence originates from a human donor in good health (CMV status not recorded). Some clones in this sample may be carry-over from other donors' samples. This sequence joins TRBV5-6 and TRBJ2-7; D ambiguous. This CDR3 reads CASSLWLIPQTYEQYF. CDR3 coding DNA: TGTGCCAGCAGCTTGTGGCTGATCCCCCAGACCTACGAGCAGTACTTC.